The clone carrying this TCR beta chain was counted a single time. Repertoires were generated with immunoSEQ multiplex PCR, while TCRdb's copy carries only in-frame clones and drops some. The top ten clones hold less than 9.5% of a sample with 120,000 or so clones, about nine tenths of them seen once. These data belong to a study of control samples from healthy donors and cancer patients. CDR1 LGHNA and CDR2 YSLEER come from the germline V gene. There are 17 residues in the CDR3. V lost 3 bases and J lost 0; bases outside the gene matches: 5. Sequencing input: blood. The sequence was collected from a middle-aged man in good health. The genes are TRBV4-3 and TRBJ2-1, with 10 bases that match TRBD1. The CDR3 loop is CASSQRGQGSSYNEQFF. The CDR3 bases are TGCGCCAGCAGCCAGAGGGGACAGGGGAGCTCCTACAATGAGCAGTTCTTC.